This is a list of T cell receptor beta chains from one sample in a study of T cell responses to AZD1222 COVID-19 vaccine. The protocol was immunoSEQ multiplex PCR, while the TCRdb copy is restricted to in-frame clones and leaves out a portion. This table has around 140,000 clones, roughly 92% appearing once. The source was peripheral blood, collected 28 days after the second AZD1222 dose. These receptors were taken from an adult who received the AZD1222 COVID-19 vaccine. Both conserved end residues are part of each CDR3. D genes are given only for firm matches. Size is stated for part of the rows, as once, few or many counts, or as a class when the clone is expanded.

d_gene | j_gene | v_gene | abundance | CDR3aa | CDR3nt
NA | TRBJ2-7 | TRBV7-8 | NA | CASSLARRSRMSEQYF | TGTGCCAGCAGCTTAGCCAGGAGGTCTCGGATGTCCGAGCAGTACTTC
NA | TRBJ2-1 | TRBV10-3 | once | CATQGRTRSSYNEQFF | TGTGCCACCCAGGGGAGGACTAGGAGCTCCTACAATGAGCAGTTCTTC
NA | TRBJ1-1 | TRBV6-5 | NA | CASSYSRPTEAFF | TGTGCCAGCAGTTACTCGAGGCCAACTGAAGCTTTCTTT
NA | TRBJ1-2 | TRBV28 | few | CASSPRGESGGYTF | TGTGCCAGCAGTCCCCGGGGGGAGTCGGGCGGCTACACCTTC
NA | TRBJ2-3 | TRBV11-2 | NA | CASSSRQDTQYF | TGTGCCAGCAGCTCGCGCCAAGATACGCAGTATTTT
NA | TRBJ2-7 | TRBV12-3/TRBV12-4 | once | CASGKNLGYEQYF | TGTGCCAGCGGGAAAAACTTAGGCTACGAGCAGTACTTC
TRBD1 | TRBJ1-5 | TRBV6-2/TRBV6-3 | NA | CASSYNVGQGHQPQHF | TGTGCCAGCAGTTACAATGTCGGACAGGGCCATCAGCCCCAGCATTTT
TRBD1 | TRBJ1-5 | TRBV5-6 | NA | CASSLQGDQPQHF | TGTGCCAGCAGCTTACAGGGGGATCAGCCCCAGCATTTT
TRBD2 | TRBJ2-4 | TRBV5-8 | NA | CASSPRTSGSPKNIQYF | TGTGCCAGCAGTCCACGGACTAGCGGGAGTCCCAAAAACATTCAGTACTTC
NA | TRBJ2-2 | TRBV24-1 | NA | CATSEVRGATGELFF | TGTGCCACCAGTGAGGTTCGCGGTGCCACCGGGGAGCTGTTTTTT
NA | TRBJ1-1 | TRBV5-8 | NA | CASSSHSGTWEAFF | TGTGCCAGCAGCTCCCATTCCGGCACATGGGAAGCTTTCTTT
TRBD1 | TRBJ1-4 | TRBV4-1 | once | CASSPLVQGAGEKLFF | TGCGCCAGCAGCCCCCTCGTCCAGGGGGCAGGTGAAAAACTGTTTTTT
NA | TRBJ1-1 | TRBV5-1 | NA | CASSLEAQLNTEAFF | TGCGCCAGCAGCTTGGAGGCCCAGCTGAACACTGAAGCTTTCTTT
NA | TRBJ2-1 | TRBV28 | NA | CASSFTVFSYNEQFF | TGTGCCAGCAGTTTTACGGTCTTCTCCTACAATGAGCAGTTCTTC